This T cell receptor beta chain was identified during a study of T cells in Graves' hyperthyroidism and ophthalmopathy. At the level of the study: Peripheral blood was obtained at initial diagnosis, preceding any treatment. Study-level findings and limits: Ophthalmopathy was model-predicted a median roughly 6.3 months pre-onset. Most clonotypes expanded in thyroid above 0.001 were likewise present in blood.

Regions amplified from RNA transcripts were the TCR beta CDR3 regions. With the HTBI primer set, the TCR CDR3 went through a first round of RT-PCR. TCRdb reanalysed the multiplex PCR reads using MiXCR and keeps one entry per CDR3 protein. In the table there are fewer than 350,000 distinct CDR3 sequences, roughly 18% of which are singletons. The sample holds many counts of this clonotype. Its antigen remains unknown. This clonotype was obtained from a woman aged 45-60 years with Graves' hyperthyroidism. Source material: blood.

DNA for the CDR3: TGTGCCAGCACCATCGGGACAGGGGGATCACCCCTCCACTTT. It yields the protein CASTIGTGGSPLHF. The rearrangement links TRBV12-3 or TRBV12-4 to TRBJ1-6; TRBD1 matches 11 bases. The junction had 6 bases not matched to a gene; V was cut back by 7 bases and J by 10 bases. The CDR3 runs to 14 residues.